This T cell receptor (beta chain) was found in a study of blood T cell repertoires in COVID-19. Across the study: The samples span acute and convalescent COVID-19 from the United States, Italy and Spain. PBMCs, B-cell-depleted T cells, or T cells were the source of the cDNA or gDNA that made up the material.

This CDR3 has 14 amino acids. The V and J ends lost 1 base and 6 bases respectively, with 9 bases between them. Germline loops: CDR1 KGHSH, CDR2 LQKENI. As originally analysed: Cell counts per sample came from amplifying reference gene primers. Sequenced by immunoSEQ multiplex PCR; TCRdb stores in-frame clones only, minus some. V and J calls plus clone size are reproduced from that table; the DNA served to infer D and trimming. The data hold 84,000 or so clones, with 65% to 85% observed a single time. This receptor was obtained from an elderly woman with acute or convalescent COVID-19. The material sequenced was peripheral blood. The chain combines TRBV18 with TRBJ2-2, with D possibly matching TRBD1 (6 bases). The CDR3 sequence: CASSPRQGPGELFF. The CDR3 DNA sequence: TGTGCCAGCTCACCACGCCAGGGGCCCGGGGAGCTGTTTTTT.